This is a list of T cell receptor beta chains from one sample in a study of PD-1 blockade in classical Hodgkin lymphoma. The protocol was immunoSEQ multiplex PCR, while the TCRdb copy is restricted to in-frame clones and leaves out a portion. The sample yields under 30,000 clones, roughly 85% seen once. Sequenced material: CD4+ T cells from blood, taken at baseline. These receptor sequences come from a human donor with classical Hodgkin lymphoma. Each CDR3 is given with its conserved first and last residue. The D gene is left open where the match is weak. Only part of the rows carry a size: once, few, many, or a class if the clone is expanded.

length,J,D,size,V,DNA,CDR3
17,TRBJ2-7,TRBD2,.,TRBV4-1,TGCGCCAGCAGCCAAGTGATCGGGAGGCTGGGGGTCTACGAGCAGTACTTC,CASSQVIGRLGVYEQYF
14,TRBJ2-3,TRBD2,.,TRBV6-5,TGTGCCAGCAGTTATTGGACTAGCCAGGATACGCAGTATTTT,CASSYWTSQDTQYF
15,TRBJ1-3,TRBD1,.,TRBV15,TGTGCCACCAGCAGTGGGCAGGGGGACGGAAACACCATATATTTT,CATSSGQGDGNTIYF
14,TRBJ2-7,.,once,TRBV9,TGTGCCAGCAGCGTAGACATTGGCTCCTACGAGCAGTACTTC,CASSVDIGSYEQYF
13,TRBJ2-5,.,.,TRBV11-3,TGTGCCAGCGCCCTGGGGGAGAGCAAGACCCAGTACTTC,CASALGESKTQYF
13,TRBJ2-2,.,.,TRBV10-1,TGCGCCAGCAGTGTCAGGAACACCGGGGAGCTGTTTTTT,CASSVRNTGELFF
19,TRBJ1-1,TRBD1,.,TRBV10-3,TGTGCCATCAGTGAGTCGTACCCAGGACAGGGATTGGGTAAGTCTGAAGCTTTCTTT,CAISESYPGQGLGKSEAFF
18,TRBJ1-3,.,.,TRBV4-1,TGCGCCAGCAGCCAAGAACTGGTCCGGGAAGAGGCTGGAAACACCATATATTTT,CASSQELVREEAGNTIYF
17,TRBJ2-6,.,.,TRBV4-1,TGCGCCAGCAGCCAAGACCTAGGGCCGGGAGGGGCCAACGTCCTGACTTTC,CASSQDLGPGGANVLTF
15,TRBJ2-7,.,.,TRBV11-2,TGTGCCAGCAGCCCTATTCGGGACTTTTCCTACGAGCAGTACTTC,CASSPIRDFSYEQYF
14,TRBJ2-3,.,once,TRBV6-5,TGTGCCAGCAGTTACGGAGGTCCCCTGAGTACGCAGTATTTT,CASSYGGPLSTQYF
12,TRBJ1-1,.,.,TRBV5-4,TGTGCCAGCAGTCTCGACAGGACGGAAGCTTTCTTT,CASSLDRTEAFF
15,TRBJ2-7,TRBD1,.,TRBV5-1,TGCGCCAGCAGCGCCAGACAGGGGGCGTCGTACGAGCAGTACTTC,CASSARQGASYEQYF
14,TRBJ1-1,.,.,TRBV28,TGTGCCAGCAGCGGACAGACCATGAACACTGAAGCTTTCTTT,CASSGQTMNTEAFF
12,TRBJ1-2,.,few,TRBV2,TGTGCCAGCAGCCAGGTGGGGAATGGCTACACCTTC,CASSQVGNGYTF
16,TRBJ2-7,.,.,TRBV4-1,TGCGCCAGCAGCCAAGGCTACGGGGTCCCACCATACGAGCAGTACTTC,CASSQGYGVPPYEQYF
12,TRBJ1-2,.,.,TRBV30,TGTGCCTCACCGGGACTATTGCTCGGCTACACCTTC,CASPGLLLGYTF
15,TRBJ2-5,.,.,TRBV7-9,TGTGCCAGCAGCCAGACTACTAGTCCCCAAGAGACCCAGTACTTC,CASSQTTSPQETQYF
15,TRBJ2-1,TRBD1,.,TRBV29-1,TGCAGCGCCGACCCGGGACAGTACCACGGCAATGAGCAGTTCTTC,CSADPGQYHGNEQFF
14,TRBJ1-1,.,.,TRBV4-1,TGCGCCAGCAGCCAACGGGGGGGGAACACTGAAGCTTTCTTT,CASSQRGGNTEAFF
15,TRBJ1-2,.,.,TRBV5-1,TGCGCCAGCAGCTTCCGCCGGCAGGGTGACTATGGCTACACCTTC,CASSFRRQGDYGYTF
15,TRBJ1-4,TRBD1,.,TRBV7-9,TGTGCCAGCAGCTTAGGGGGGACAGGGGCAGGAAAACTGTTTTTT,CASSLGGTGAGKLFF
14,TRBJ1-2,.,.,TRBV5-1,TGCGCCAGCAGCTTGGCCGGCAGGGCGGGTGGCTACACCTTC,CASSLAGRAGGYTF
14,TRBJ2-7,TRBD1,.,TRBV5-1,TGCGCCAGCAGCCGGGACAGGGTCGACGACGAGCAGTACTTC,CASSRDRVDDEQYF
17,TRBJ2-6,TRBD1,.,TRBV7-9,TGTGCCAGCAGCCCAGGGGGCTTTGGCTCTGGGGCCAACGTCCTGACTTTC,CASSPGGFGSGANVLTF
13,TRBJ1-1,.,.,TRBV30,TGTGCCTGGAGTGAGATACAGGGCACTGAAGCTTTCTTT,CAWSEIQGTEAFF
17,TRBJ2-2,TRBD2,.,TRBV4-2,TGTGCCAGCAGCCAAGGATCAGCGGGGACGGGCGGCGGGGAGCTGTTTTTT,CASSQGSAGTGGGELFF
13,TRBJ1-2,.,.,TRBV27,TGTGCCAGCAGTTTAGCTGGGAGCTATGGCTACACCTTC,CASSLAGSYGYTF
11,TRBJ1-1,.,.,TRBV28,TGTGCCAGCAGACTTGGCACTGAAGCTTTCTTT,CASRLGTEAFF
15,TRBJ2-7,TRBD1,.,TRBV6-4,TGTGCCAGCAGTGACCCGACAGGGTGGCCCTACGAGCAGTACTTC,CASSDPTGWPYEQYF
12,TRBJ2-7,.,.,TRBV18,TGTGCCAGCTCCCCTTCGGGAGACGAGCAGTACTTC,CASSPSGDEQYF
15,TRBJ1-5,TRBD1,.,TRBV28,TGTGCCAGCGGGACAGGGTCCGGAGCGGCTGGGCCCCAGCATTTT,CASGTGSGAAGPQHF
14,TRBJ2-5,TRBD1,.,TRBV5-4,TGTGCCAGCAGCTTGTCAGGGGGCAGGGAGACCCAGTACTTC,CASSLSGGRETQYF
13,TRBJ1-2,TRBD1,.,TRBV25-1,TGTGCCAGCAGTGATCGGACAGGGAGCGGCTACACCTTC,CASSDRTGSGYTF
12,TRBJ2-7,.,.,TRBV5-6,TGTGCCAGCAGCTTTGGGGACTACGAGCAGTACTTC,CASSFGDYEQYF
14,TRBJ1-1,.,.,TRBV28,TGTGCCAGCAGTCTCGGAGGTGGGTCCCGTGAAGCTTTCTTT,CASSLGGGSREAFF
14,TRBJ1-1,.,.,TRBV19,TGTGCCAGTACCCCCGGACGGCCGAACACTGAAGCTTTCTTT,CASTPGRPNTEAFF
14,TRBJ1-1,.,once,TRBV5-1,TGCGCCAGCAGCGGGGCCAACACGAACACTGAAGCTTTCTTT,CASSGANTNTEAFF
15,TRBJ1-5,.,.,TRBV27,TGTGCCAGCAGTTTAGAAGCCCGAAGCAGACAGCCCCAGCATTTT,CASSLEARSRQPQHF
15,TRBJ1-1,.,.,TRBV28,TGTGCCAGCAGTTTAATCGAGTGGCTGAACACTGAAGCTTTCTTT,CASSLIEWLNTEAFF
16,TRBJ2-1,.,.,TRBV4-1,TGCGCCAGCAGCCAACCCGCGGAGGACTCCTACAATGAGCAGTTCTTC,CASSQPAEDSYNEQFF
16,TRBJ2-1,TRBD2,.,TRBV5-1,TGCGCCAGCAGCTCGCGAACTAGCGGGACAATCGATGAGCAGTTCTTC,CASSSRTSGTIDEQFF
17,TRBJ1-3,.,.,TRBV7-2,TGTGCCAGCAGCTTAGGTTTATTAGGCGACTCTGGAAACACCATATATTTT,CASSLGLLGDSGNTIYF
21,TRBJ2-6,.,.,TRBV27,TGTGCCAGCAGTTTATCGCCCCCTTTCAGGGCGGGCTTCTCTGGGGCCAACGTCCTGACTTTC,CASSLSPPFRAGFSGANVLTF